These T cell receptor beta chains were read from a single sample in a study of control samples from healthy donors and cancer patients. Here immunoSEQ multiplex PCR was the method, and the copy in TCRdb shows in-frame clones only, minus some. The sample yields around 64,000 clones, approximately 90% seen once. Sequencing was carried out using PBMCs. The receptors were sampled from a man between 60 and 75 years old with colorectal cancer. The CDR3 runs from the conserved cysteine through the conserved F or W. The D gene is left open where the match is weak. Size is omitted from some rows. Given values are once, few, many or a class for expanded clones.

D gene: .
clone size: once
V gene: TRBV10-1
J gene: TRBJ2-7
CDR3 DNA: TGCGCCAGCGGTACCTCTGGAGAGCAGTACTTC
CDR3 protein: CASGTSGEQYF

D gene: .
clone size: .
V gene: TRBV4-1
J gene: TRBJ1-2
CDR3 DNA: TGCGCCAGCAGCCAATTGACAAACCTCGGGGGCTACACCTTC
CDR3 protein: CASSQLTNLGGYTF

D gene: .
clone size: .
V gene: TRBV27
J gene: TRBJ2-2
CDR3 DNA: TGTGCCAGCAGCCAGTATGGGGCGGCGAACACCGGGGAGCTGTTTTTT
CDR3 protein: CASSQYGAANTGELFF

D gene: .
clone size: .
V gene: TRBV6-2/TRBV6-3
J gene: TRBJ1-2
CDR3 DNA: TGTGCCAGCAGCGTAAGACGGGATCTAGGTGGCTACACCTTC
CDR3 protein: CASSVRRDLGGYTF

D gene: TRBD1
clone size: .
V gene: TRBV4-1
J gene: TRBJ2-3
CDR3 DNA: TGCGCCAGCAGCCAAGATCCCCCCTTCACAGGGGACGGGTCAGATACGCAGTATTTT
CDR3 protein: CASSQDPPFTGDGSDTQYF

D gene: .
clone size: few
V gene: TRBV6-5
J gene: TRBJ2-3
CDR3 DNA: TGTGCCAGCAGTTACGGCACAGATACGCAGTATTTT
CDR3 protein: CASSYGTDTQYF

D gene: .
clone size: once
V gene: TRBV9
J gene: TRBJ2-2
CDR3 DNA: TGTGCCAGCAGCCTCCAGAGCGGGGAGCTGTTTTTT
CDR3 protein: CASSLQSGELFF

D gene: .
clone size: .
V gene: TRBV6-5
J gene: TRBJ2-5
CDR3 DNA: TGTGCCAGCAGTCCACGGCTCGGGCATATTGGGACCCAGTACTTC
CDR3 protein: CASSPRLGHIGTQYF

D gene: .
clone size: .
V gene: TRBV7-9
J gene: TRBJ2-1
CDR3 DNA: TGTGCCAGCAGCTCAATCGTGTCTATCTACAATGAGCAGTTCTTC
CDR3 protein: CASSSIVSIYNEQFF

D gene: .
clone size: .
V gene: TRBV9
J gene: TRBJ1-2
CDR3 DNA: TGTGCCAGCGGGGGGACCGGAAACTATGGCTACACCTTC
CDR3 protein: CASGGTGNYGYTF

D gene: .
clone size: few
V gene: TRBV10-2
J gene: TRBJ2-7
CDR3 DNA: TGCGCCAGCAGACAGGGTGCGAGGTACGAGCAGTACTTC
CDR3 protein: CASRQGARYEQYF

D gene: TRBD1
clone size: .
V gene: TRBV6-6
J gene: TRBJ2-7
CDR3 DNA: TGTGCCAGCAGGGACAGGGGTAATTCCTACGAGCAGTACTTC
CDR3 protein: CASRDRGNSYEQYF

D gene: TRBD1
clone size: .
V gene: TRBV4-1
J gene: TRBJ2-7
CDR3 DNA: TGCGCCAGCAGCCGAGACGGGACAGGGGGTCGCTACGAGCAGTACTTC
CDR3 protein: CASSRDGTGGRYEQYF

D gene: .
clone size: .
V gene: TRBV15
J gene: TRBJ2-1
CDR3 DNA: TGTGCCACCAGCAGGACCCTGAGGGGTGAGCAGTTCTTC
CDR3 protein: CATSRTLRGEQFF

D gene: .
clone size: once
V gene: TRBV5-8
J gene: TRBJ2-7
CDR3 DNA: TGTGCCAGCAGCCGGGTGGGGGTTCGCGAGCAGTACTTC
CDR3 protein: CASSRVGVREQYF

D gene: .
clone size: .
V gene: TRBV7-9
J gene: TRBJ1-1
CDR3 DNA: TGTGCCAGCAGCCGGGGACCGTCTGGGGAGAACACTGAAGCTTTCTTT
CDR3 protein: CASSRGPSGENTEAFF

D gene: .
clone size: .
V gene: TRBV6-6
J gene: TRBJ1-1
CDR3 DNA: TGTGCCAGCAGTAACGGCCAACAAGCTTTCTTT
CDR3 protein: CASSNGQQAFF

D gene: TRBD1
clone size: .
V gene: TRBV7-3
J gene: TRBJ1-2
CDR3 DNA: TGTGCCAGCAGCCCAGAGGACAGGGGAGCTAACTATGGCTACACCTTC
CDR3 protein: CASSPEDRGANYGYTF

D gene: .
clone size: .
V gene: TRBV5-4
J gene: TRBJ2-5
CDR3 DNA: TGTGCCAGCAGCTTGGCGGGGGGCTCGTTTAGGTACTTC
CDR3 protein: CASSLAGGSFRYF

D gene: .
clone size: .
V gene: TRBV6-6
J gene: TRBJ2-1
CDR3 DNA: TGTGCCAGCAGCGCCCCGAATACCGACCAGTTCTTC
CDR3 protein: CASSAPNTDQFF

D gene: .
clone size: .
V gene: TRBV9
J gene: TRBJ2-3
CDR3 DNA: TGTGCCAGCAGCGATGGGGACAGCACAGATACGCAGTATTTT
CDR3 protein: CASSDGDSTDTQYF

D gene: .
clone size: .
V gene: TRBV7-2
J gene: TRBJ2-5
CDR3 DNA: TGTGCCAGCAGCTTAGCGGGGGGGCGGTTAGAGACCCAGTACTTC
CDR3 protein: CASSLAGGRLETQYF

D gene: .
clone size: once
V gene: TRBV6-1
J gene: TRBJ1-2
CDR3 DNA: TGTGCCAGCAGTGAGGGGGGGGGACTAGGCTATGGCTACACCTTC
CDR3 protein: CASSEGGGLGYGYTF

D gene: TRBD1
clone size: .
V gene: TRBV28
J gene: TRBJ1-5
CDR3 DNA: TGTGCCAGCAGTTTCTTCTGGACAGGGGGCCGCGGTCAGCCCCAGCATTTT
CDR3 protein: CASSFFWTGGRGQPQHF

D gene: .
clone size: .
V gene: TRBV12-3/TRBV12-4
J gene: TRBJ1-3
CDR3 DNA: TGTGCCAGCAGTTTGATTTCTGGAAACACCATATATTTT
CDR3 protein: CASSLISGNTIYF

D gene: TRBD1
clone size: .
V gene: TRBV11-2
J gene: TRBJ2-7
CDR3 DNA: TGTGCCAGCAGCTTATTGGGACAGGGGAATTCCTACGAGCAGTACTTC
CDR3 protein: CASSLLGQGNSYEQYF

D gene: TRBD1
clone size: .
V gene: TRBV6-6
J gene: TRBJ1-2
CDR3 DNA: TGTGCCAGCAGCCATACCCCGCAGGACAGGGACATCCCTTCCCTCTATGGCTACACCTTC
CDR3 protein: CASSHTPQDRDIPSLYGYTF

D gene: TRBD1
clone size: .
V gene: TRBV27
J gene: TRBJ2-3
CDR3 DNA: TGTGCCAGCAGTTTAGGGGACAGGGTGAGAGATACGCAGTATTTT
CDR3 protein: CASSLGDRVRDTQYF

D gene: .
clone size: .
V gene: TRBV24-1
J gene: TRBJ2-5
CDR3 DNA: TGTGCCACCAGTGACCCCCGGCAGCCTATGGGGCAAGAGACCCAGTACTTC
CDR3 protein: CATSDPRQPMGQETQYF

D gene: .
clone size: .
V gene: TRBV12-3/TRBV12-4
J gene: TRBJ2-5
CDR3 DNA: TGTGCCAGCAGTTTTAAAGAGACCCAGTACTTC
CDR3 protein: CASSFKETQYF

D gene: .
clone size: .
V gene: TRBV7-8
J gene: TRBJ1-6
CDR3 DNA: TGTGCCAGCAGCTCCCAGGGGTTAGAACCCCTCCACTTT
CDR3 protein: CASSSQGLEPLHF

D gene: .
clone size: .
V gene: TRBV19
J gene: TRBJ1-3
CDR3 DNA: TGTGCCAGTACCCCGGGGGGTTCTGGAAACACCATATATTTT
CDR3 protein: CASTPGGSGNTIYF

D gene: TRBD1
clone size: .
V gene: TRBV7-2
J gene: TRBJ1-5
CDR3 DNA: TGTGCCAGCAGCTCGGACAGGTTAAGCAATCAGCCCCAGCATTTT
CDR3 protein: CASSSDRLSNQPQHF

D gene: .
clone size: .
V gene: TRBV5-4
J gene: TRBJ2-1
CDR3 DNA: TGTGCCAGCAGCTCTCCTACAGGGTTCTATGAGCAGTTCTTC
CDR3 protein: CASSSPTGFYEQFF

D gene: .
clone size: .
V gene: TRBV5-1
J gene: TRBJ1-1
CDR3 DNA: TGCGCCAGCAGCTTCCCCCGCACGGCAGGTGGGGGGAACACTGAAGCTTTCTTT
CDR3 protein: CASSFPRTAGGGNTEAFF

D gene: TRBD1
clone size: medium-sized
V gene: TRBV28
J gene: TRBJ2-7
CDR3 DNA: TGTGCCAGCAGCCTAGGGACAGGGGTTTCCTACGAGCAGTACTTC
CDR3 protein: CASSLGTGVSYEQYF

D gene: .
clone size: .
V gene: TRBV30
J gene: TRBJ2-2
CDR3 DNA: TGTGCCTGGAGCCGGGCCTACACCGGGGAGCTGTTTTTT
CDR3 protein: CAWSRAYTGELFF

D gene: .
clone size: few
V gene: TRBV3-1/TRBV3-2
J gene: TRBJ2-7
CDR3 DNA: TGTGCCAGCAGCCAGGAAAGATGGAGCTCCTACGAGCAGTACTTC
CDR3 protein: CASSQERWSSYEQYF

D gene: TRBD1
clone size: .
V gene: TRBV7-8
J gene: TRBJ2-2
CDR3 DNA: TGTGCCAGCAGCCCGGGACAGGGTCCCGGGGAGCTGTTTTTT
CDR3 protein: CASSPGQGPGELFF

D gene: TRBD1
clone size: .
V gene: TRBV28
J gene: TRBJ1-1
CDR3 DNA: TGTGCTGGCCGTACAGGGGGCCCTACCATGAACACTGAAGCTTTCTTT
CDR3 protein: CAGRTGGPTMNTEAFF

D gene: .
clone size: .
V gene: TRBV19
J gene: TRBJ1-5
CDR3 DNA: TGTGCCAGTAGTAGCCGGGACCCCGCTAGCAATCAGCCCCAGCATTTT
CDR3 protein: CASSSRDPASNQPQHF